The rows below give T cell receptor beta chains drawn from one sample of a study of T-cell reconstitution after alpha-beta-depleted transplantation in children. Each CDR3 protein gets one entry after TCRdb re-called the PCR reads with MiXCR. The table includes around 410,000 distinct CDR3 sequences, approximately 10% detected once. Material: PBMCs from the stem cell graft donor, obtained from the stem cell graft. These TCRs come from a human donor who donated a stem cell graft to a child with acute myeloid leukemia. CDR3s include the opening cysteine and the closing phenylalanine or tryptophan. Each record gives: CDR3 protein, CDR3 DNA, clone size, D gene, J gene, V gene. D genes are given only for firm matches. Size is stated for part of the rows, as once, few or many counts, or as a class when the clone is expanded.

cdr3_aa: CSVDRDSYNEQFF
cdr3_nt: TGCAGCGTTGATAGGGACAGCTACAATGAGCAGTTCTTC
clone_size: few
d_call: TRBD1
j_call: TRBJ2-1
v_call: TRBV29-1

cdr3_aa: CSAKTSGSSTDTQYF
cdr3_nt: TGCAGCGCTAAGACTAGCGGGAGTAGCACAGATACGCAGTATTTT
clone_size: few
d_call: TRBD2
j_call: TRBJ2-3
v_call: TRBV29-1

cdr3_aa: CASSQEQHGYNEQFF
cdr3_nt: TGCGCCAGCAGCCAAGAGCAGCATGGCTACAATGAGCAGTTCTTC
clone_size: few
d_call: NA
j_call: TRBJ2-1
v_call: TRBV4-1

cdr3_aa: CASSQQGLSEKLFF
cdr3_nt: TGTGCCAGCAGCCAACAAGGGTTGAGTGAAAAACTGTTTTTT
clone_size: NA
d_call: NA
j_call: TRBJ1-4
v_call: TRBV14

cdr3_aa: CASSSPRTGGADTQYF
cdr3_nt: TGTGCCAGCAGTTCTCCTAGGACAGGGGGCGCAGATACGCAGTATTTT
clone_size: few
d_call: TRBD1
j_call: TRBJ2-3
v_call: TRBV6-5

cdr3_aa: CASRPDSTDTQYF
cdr3_nt: TGTGCCAGCAGGCCGGACAGCACAGATACGCAGTATTTT
clone_size: many
d_call: NA
j_call: TRBJ2-3
v_call: TRBV2

cdr3_aa: CSVGATGELFF
cdr3_nt: TGCAGCGTTGGGGCAACCGGGGAGCTGTTTTTT
clone_size: many
d_call: NA
j_call: TRBJ2-2
v_call: TRBV29-1

cdr3_aa: CASATGMNTEAFF
cdr3_nt: TGCGCCAGCGCGACAGGCATGAACACTGAAGCTTTCTTT
clone_size: few
d_call: NA
j_call: TRBJ1-1
v_call: TRBV5-1

cdr3_aa: CSARRPNYNEQFF
cdr3_nt: TGCAGTGCCAGGAGGCCTAACTACAATGAGCAGTTCTTC
clone_size: few
d_call: NA
j_call: TRBJ2-1
v_call: TRBV20-1

cdr3_aa: CASSQETAGQETQYF
cdr3_nt: TGTGCCAGCAGCCAAGAGACAGCGGGGCAAGAGACCCAGTACTTC
clone_size: NA
d_call: TRBD2
j_call: TRBJ2-5
v_call: TRBV3-1

cdr3_aa: CASSPTSGPTEQYF
cdr3_nt: TGTGCCAGCTCACCAACTAGCGGACCTACCGAGCAGTACTTC
clone_size: NA
d_call: TRBD2
j_call: TRBJ2-7
v_call: TRBV18

cdr3_aa: CASSLDGDYEQYF
cdr3_nt: TGCGCCAGCAGCTTGGACGGTGACTACGAGCAGTACTTC
clone_size: few
d_call: NA
j_call: TRBJ2-7
v_call: TRBV5-1

cdr3_aa: CASSLAYGAGGVGEQFF
cdr3_nt: TGCGCCAGCAGCTTGGCCTATGGGGCGGGGGGAGTCGGTGAGCAGTTCTTC
clone_size: NA
d_call: TRBD2
j_call: TRBJ2-1
v_call: TRBV5-1

cdr3_aa: CASSYSITGNEKLFF
cdr3_nt: TGTGCCAGCAGTTACTCGATTACCGGAAATGAAAAACTGTTTTTT
clone_size: NA
d_call: NA
j_call: TRBJ1-4
v_call: TRBV6-5

cdr3_aa: CASSLVGGSNSPLHF
cdr3_nt: TGTGCCAGCAGCTTAGTTGGCGGATCTAATTCACCCCTCCACTTT
clone_size: few
d_call: NA
j_call: TRBJ1-6
v_call: TRBV7-2

cdr3_aa: CAWSEGWRDTGELFF
cdr3_nt: TGTGCCTGGAGCGAGGGGTGGCGTGACACCGGGGAGCTGTTTTTT
clone_size: NA
d_call: NA
j_call: TRBJ2-2
v_call: TRBV30

cdr3_aa: CATGQGGTEAFF
cdr3_nt: TGTGCCACCGGACAGGGGGGGACTGAAGCTTTCTTT
clone_size: many
d_call: TRBD1
j_call: TRBJ1-1
v_call: TRBV10-3

cdr3_aa: CASSLAGGGWDEQFF
cdr3_nt: TGTGCCAGCAGCTTAGCCGGCGGGGGGTGGGATGAGCAGTTCTTC
clone_size: few
d_call: TRBD2
j_call: TRBJ2-1
v_call: TRBV7-9

cdr3_aa: CASSSDNWNIQYF
cdr3_nt: TGTGCCAGCAGCTCGGACAATTGGAACATTCAGTACTTC
clone_size: NA
d_call: NA
j_call: TRBJ2-4
v_call: TRBV7-2

cdr3_aa: CTITRDRDTGYTF
cdr3_nt: TGTACCATCACGCGGGACAGGGATACAGGCTACACCTTC
clone_size: NA
d_call: TRBD1
j_call: TRBJ1-2
v_call: TRBV10-3

cdr3_aa: CASSFTAGETQYF
cdr3_nt: TGTGCCAGCAGCTTCACGGCGGGAGAGACCCAGTACTTC
clone_size: many
d_call: NA
j_call: TRBJ2-5
v_call: TRBV7-2

cdr3_aa: CSARPGVGSYNEQFF
cdr3_nt: TGCAGTGCGCGCCCGGGAGTTGGTTCCTACAATGAGCAGTTCTTC
clone_size: few
d_call: NA
j_call: TRBJ2-1
v_call: TRBV20-1

cdr3_aa: CASSVGFLAGRHGELFF
cdr3_nt: TGTGCCAGCAGCGTAGGGTTTTTAGCGGGGCGCCACGGGGAGCTGTTTTTT
clone_size: NA
d_call: TRBD2
j_call: TRBJ2-2
v_call: TRBV12-3/TRBV12-4

cdr3_aa: CASSRGGGNSPLHF
cdr3_nt: TGTGCCAGCAGCCGAGGGGGCGGCAATTCACCCCTCCACTTT
clone_size: many
d_call: TRBD1
j_call: TRBJ1-6
v_call: TRBV7-2

cdr3_aa: CASSESGRGGTEAFF
cdr3_nt: TGTGCCAGCAGTGAATCCGGACGGGGGGGCACTGAAGCTTTCTTT
clone_size: many
d_call: NA
j_call: TRBJ1-1
v_call: TRBV25-1

cdr3_aa: CASSSTGFSSGANVLTF
cdr3_nt: TGCGCCAGCAGCTCGACAGGGTTCTCCTCTGGGGCCAACGTCCTGACTTTC
clone_size: many
d_call: TRBD1
j_call: TRBJ2-6
v_call: TRBV5-1

cdr3_aa: CASSPRPGSTDTQYF
cdr3_nt: TGTGCCAGCAGCCCTCGTCCGGGGAGCACAGATACGCAGTATTTT
clone_size: many
d_call: NA
j_call: TRBJ2-3
v_call: TRBV4-2

cdr3_aa: CASSPRIDRYEQYF
cdr3_nt: TGTGCCAGCAGTCCCCGGATAGACCGCTACGAGCAGTACTTC
clone_size: NA
d_call: NA
j_call: TRBJ2-7
v_call: TRBV6-2/TRBV6-3

cdr3_aa: CASSQETLTSGRLSTDTQYF
cdr3_nt: TGCGCCAGCAGCCAAGAGACCCTGACTAGCGGGAGATTAAGCACAGATACGCAGTATTTT
clone_size: few
d_call: TRBD2
j_call: TRBJ2-3
v_call: TRBV4-3

cdr3_aa: CSARDGPTEAFF
cdr3_nt: TGCAGTGCTAGAGATGGGCCCACTGAAGCTTTCTTT
clone_size: few
d_call: NA
j_call: TRBJ1-1
v_call: TRBV20-1

cdr3_aa: CSVETGEGVYNEQFF
cdr3_nt: TGCAGCGTTGAAACGGGGGAGGGCGTTTACAATGAGCAGTTCTTC
clone_size: few
d_call: TRBD2
j_call: TRBJ2-1
v_call: TRBV29-1

cdr3_aa: CASRPTRLAGGPGTDTQYF
cdr3_nt: TGTGCCAGCAGACCGACGAGACTAGCGGGAGGGCCGGGCACAGATACGCAGTATTTT
clone_size: few
d_call: TRBD2
j_call: TRBJ2-3
v_call: TRBV7-8

cdr3_aa: CSAPRQGVDEQFF
cdr3_nt: TGCAGTGCCCCCAGACAGGGTGTGGATGAGCAGTTCTTC
clone_size: many
d_call: TRBD1
j_call: TRBJ2-1
v_call: TRBV20-1